These 10 T cell receptor beta chains originate from one sample sequenced in a study of shared clonotypes between healthy human individuals. Naive CD8 cells lacked CD45RO and underwent positive selection for CCR7, leaving out terminally differentiated effector memory CD45RA+ cells. This table comes from immunoSEQ multiplex PCR, and its TCRdb copy is limited to in-frame clones, with some not included. Of some 800,000 clones in the sample, 90% to 95% were seen once. Input material: naive CD8+ T cells sorted from blood. The source of these receptors is a man in his thirties or forties in good health.

In nucleotides, the CDR3 is TGTGCCAGCAGTCCCGACAGGGATGGACTAACTAATGAAAAACTGTTTTTT. The encoded protein is CASSPDRDGLTNEKLFF. This rearrangement joins TRBV27 to TRBJ1-4; TRBD1 matches 7 bases. Germline assignment: CDR1 MNHEY and CDR2 SMNVEV (reference sequence). With 5 bases clipped from V and 1 base from J, the junction kept 10 bases outside the gene matches. The CDR3 consists of 17 residues.

The V call is TRBV6-1, the J call TRBJ2-2, with TRBD1 identical over 8 bases. Per the germline V gene, CDR1 is MNHNS and CDR2 is SASEGT. V lost 4 bases to trimming and J lost 11 bases; unmatched junction nucleotides: 9. CDR3 length: 14 residues. The CDR3 region is CASSGGQGRGELFF. CDR3 DNA: TGTGCCAGCAGTGGTGGACAGGGTAGGGGTGAGCTGTTTTTT.

The chain is built from TRBV6-6 and TRBJ1-4, with D unclear. Germline loops: CDR1 MNHNY, CDR2 SVGAGI (reference sequence). V gave up 2 bases and J gave up 0 bases, with 4 bases separating them. The CDR3 is 14 residues long. The CDR3 DNA reads TGTGCCAGCAGTTACGGGGCAACTAATGAAAAACTGTTTTTT. Protein: CASSYGATNEKLFF.

The chain combines TRBV29-1 with TRBJ2-1; the D gene is possibly TRBD2 (6 bases). V gave up 6 bases and J gave up 8 bases, with 20 bases separating them. CDR1 SQVTM and CDR2 ANQGSEA come from the germline V gene. This CDR3 comprises 14 residues. The CDR3 is CSVESFGSGDEQFF. The CDR3 nucleotides are TGCAGCGTGGAAAGCTTCGGGAGCGGTGATGAGCAGTTCTTC.

V usage is TRBV28 and J usage is TRBJ2-7, with unresolved D. Trimming cost V 4 bases and J 5 bases, with 6 bases left between them. Looked up from germline, CDR1 is MDHEN and CDR2 is SYDVKM. The CDR3 runs 11 residues. This chain's CDR3 is CASSSYNEQYF. The CDR3 region has the DNA TGTGCCAGCAGTTCCTATAACGAGCAGTACTTC.

V is TRBV7-8 and J is TRBJ2-3; D gene unclear. The germline V gene has CDR1 SGHVS and CDR2 FQNEAQ. V was pared by 0 bases and J by 0 bases, with 16 bases between. This CDR3 is built from 18 residues. The CDR3 region has the DNA TGTGCCAGCAGCTTAGCGCGCGGACGGATAACTAGCACAGATACGCAGTATTTT. As protein: CASSLARGRITSTDTQYF.

This chain uses TRBV2 with TRBJ2-5; D is ambiguous. Trimming took 2 bases from V and 1 from J, leaving 5 bases between them. The CDR3 extends over 13 amino acids. CDR1 is SNHLY, CDR2 FYNNEI, per germline. CDR3 sequence (DNA): TGTGCCAGCAGTGAAAGGGCCCAAGAGACCCAGTACTTC. Translating it yields CASSERAQETQYF.

The rearrangement links TRBV7-3 to TRBJ2-1, with TRBD2 matching 10 bases. Germline V CDR1 and CDR2: SGHTA, FQGTGA. This CDR3 contains 15 residues. Trimming cost V 4 bases and J 6 bases; bases outside gene matches: 6. The CDR3 reads CASSSSSGRFNEQFF. Written as DNA, the CDR3 is TGTGCCAGCAGCTCCAGTAGCGGGAGGTTCAATGAGCAGTTCTTC.

The rearrangement joins TRBV5-1 to TRBJ2-2; TRBD1 matches at 8 bases. V gave up 4 bases and J gave up 1 base; unmatched junction bases: 3. The germline CDR1 and CDR2 sequences are SGHRS and YFSETQ. The CDR3 has 15 amino acids. The CDR3 DNA follows: TGCGCCAGCAGCACCGGGACAGGGAACACCGGGGAGCTGTTTTTT. Translated: CASSTGTGNTGELFF.

In this sample, this clone turned up once. The gene calls are TRBV7-9 and TRBJ2-7; no clear D gene. CDR1 is SEHNR and CDR2 is FQNEAQ in the germline V gene (reference sequence). CDR3 size: 13 residues. Trimming pared 2 bases from V and 2 bases from J, leaving 7 bases between. The CDR3 here is CASSLPDTYEQYF. Here the CDR3 DNA reads TGTGCCAGCAGCTTACCGGATACCTACGAGCAGTACTTC.